One and the same sample provided the 5 T cell receptor beta chains below, sequenced in a study of cytomegalovirus exposure and HLA in healthy donors. The PCR was carried out with 60 Vbeta primers and 13 Jbeta primers. Generated by immunoSEQ multiplex PCR, the TCRdb table keeps only in-frame clones and is missing some. The data contain roughly 100,000 clones, more than 65% of them singletons. Sequencing was performed on PBMCs. The origin of the receptors is a woman between 45 and 60 years old in good health and CMV-seropositive.

The rearrangement uses TRBV30 and TRBJ1-1, with D possibly being TRBD1 (5 bases). The CDR3 consists of 15 residues. Trimming removed 2 bases at V and 0 bases at J, with 13 bases between. The germline CDR1 and CDR2 sequences are GTSNPN and SVGIG (reference sequence). Here the CDR3 reads CAWSKSAGMNTEAFF. In DNA, the CDR3 is TGTGCCTGGAGTAAGTCGGCAGGGATGAACACTGAAGCTTTCTTT.

The genes are TRBV5-6 and TRBJ2-1; TRBD2 aligns across 8 bases. With V trimmed by 0 bases and J by 6 bases, 8 bases remained unmatched. Germline CDR1 reads SGHDT; CDR2 reads YYEEEE. The CDR3 is 16 amino acids. In DNA, the CDR3 is TGTGCCAGCAGCTTGGTTGTCGGGGGGGCAGGCAATGAGCAGTTCTTC. As protein: CASSLVVGGAGNEQFF. Using reference TRBV5-6 and TRBJ2-1 for the parts outside the CDR3, the full variable domain is DAGVTQSPTHLIKTRGQQVTLRCSPKSGHDTVSWYQQALGQGPQFIFQYYEEEERQRGNFPDRFSGHQFPNYSSELNVNALLLGDSALYLCASSLVVGGAGNEQFFGPGTRLTVL.

This chain joins TRBV7-9 and TRBJ1-5, with 9 bases matching TRBD1. The junction had 7 bases not matched to a gene; V was cut back by 4 bases and J by 6 bases. CDR1 is SEHNR, CDR2 FQNEAQ, per germline (reference sequence). The length of the CDR3 is 15 residues. The CDR3 loop reads CASSSTGTGPQPQHF. CDR3 in DNA: TGTGCCAGCAGCTCCACCGGGACAGGGCCTCAGCCCCAGCATTTT.

This clone was seen a single time. Distinct nucleotide sequences in the sample also encode this CDR3. V usage is TRBV5-1 and J usage is TRBJ2-7; the D gene is possibly TRBD2 (5 bases). The CDR3 extends over 14 amino acids. From germline, CDR1 is SGHRS and CDR2 YFSETQ. Between the trimmed V and J ends, which lost 2 bases and 0 bases, there was a span of 9 bases. The CDR3 loop reads CASSLVGSSYEQYF. The DNA for the CDR3 is TGCGCCAGCAGCTTAGTGGGGAGCTCCTACGAGCAGTACTTC.

About this clone: Other nucleotide sequences in the sample specify the same CDR3. The gene calls are TRBV5-1 and TRBJ1-1, with 7 nucleotides matching TRBD1. The J segment lost 3 bases and the V segment lost 2 bases, leaving 1 base of the junction unmatched. From germline, CDR1 is SGHRS and CDR2 YFSETQ. The CDR3 loop spans 13 amino acids. The CDR3 loop reads CASSFTGDTEAFF. The CDR3 DNA is TGCGCCAGCAGCTTTACAGGGGACACTGAAGCTTTCTTT.